The rows below give T cell receptor beta chains drawn from one sample of a study of CD8 T cells in ankylosing spondylitis. TCRdb itself ran the 5' RACE reads through MiXCR, one entry per CDR3 protein. Of around 300,000 distinct CDR3 sequences detected, under 25% appear once; the ten largest clones hold about 3.5%. The sequenced sample consisted of blood, either unsorted or a sorted T cell fraction (not recorded which). These receptors all come from a female donor with ankylosing spondylitis or in good health (not recorded which). Both conserved end residues are part of each CDR3. The D gene is left open where the match is weak. Clone size, where shown, is once, few, many, or a class for clones that have expanded.

TRBV7-2	.	few	TRBJ2-5	TGTGCCAGCAGTAATAGAGAGACCCAGTACTTC	CASSNRETQYF
TRBV6-1	.	few	TRBJ2-2	TGTGCCAGCACCCAGGGGCAGTTGACCGGGGAGCTGTTTTTT	CASTQGQLTGELFF
TRBV20-1	TRBD2	.	TRBJ2-7	TGCTGTGCTAGAGAGGGTGGAGGGGCTAGCGGCTACGAGCAGTACTTC	CCAREGGGASGYEQYF
TRBV20-1	TRBD1	many	TRBJ2-7	TGCAGTGCTAGAGGACAGGGGAATAACGAGCAGTACTTC	CSARGQGNNEQYF
TRBV20-1	.	few	TRBJ2-7	TGCAGTGCCCGTGGGGCGACTCTACCGGGACTGCAACCCTACGAGCAGTACTTC	CSARGATLPGLQPYEQYF
TRBV9	.	.	TRBJ2-1	TGTGCCAGCAGCGTAGGGGGGCGCCTAAAAGGGGGTGAGCAGTTCTTC	CASSVGGRLKGGEQFF
TRBV7-2	.	.	TRBJ2-7	TGTGCCAGCAGCGCCGGGTGGGGGGTCTCCTACGAGCAGTACTTC	CASSAGWGVSYEQYF
TRBV11-2	.	few	TRBJ2-3	TGTGCCAGCAGCTTAATAGCCTCCGGACGCAGCGGTAGCACAGATACGCAGTATTTT	CASSLIASGRSGSTDTQYF
TRBV27	.	.	TRBJ1-4	TGTGCCAGCAGTTCAGAGGGGGCAACTAATGAAAAACTGTTTTTT	CASSSEGATNEKLFF
TRBV6-1	TRBD2	.	TRBJ2-1	TGTGCCAGCGGACTAGCGGGACGCTACAATGAGCAGTTCTTC	CASGLAGRYNEQFF
TRBV20-1	.	many	TRBJ2-5	TGCAGTGCTCTGGAGGGCCGAAAGACCCAGTACTTC	CSALEGRKTQYF
TRBV5-6	.	few	TRBJ2-3	TGTGCCAGCAGCTTGGATAGCGGCAGTATGACAGATACGCAGTATTTT	CASSLDSGSMTDTQYF
TRBV28	.	few	TRBJ1-5	TGTGCCAGCACCCTAAGGGGCTATAGCAATCAGCCCCAGCATTTT	CASTLRGYSNQPQHF
TRBV7-8	TRBD2	many	TRBJ2-7	TGTGCCAGCAGCTTAGCGGGTAGCGGGAGCTCCTACGAGCAGTACTTC	CASSLAGSGSSYEQYF
TRBV10-3	.	.	TRBJ2-3	TGTGCCATCAGTGCCACTAGCTCAGATACGCAGTATTTT	CAISATSSDTQYF
TRBV6-5	.	few	TRBJ1-1	TGTGCCAGCAGTCCTCGACGGACGAACACTGAAGCTTTCTTT	CASSPRRTNTEAFF
TRBV25-1	.	.	TRBJ2-1	TGTGCCAGTACTGATCAGGGACACGATGAGCAGTTCTTC	CASTDQGHDEQFF
TRBV20-1	.	.	TRBJ2-7	TGCAGTGCTAGCTGGGCGGGTTCCTCCTACGAGCAGTACTTC	CSASWAGSSYEQYF
TRBV3-1	.	.	TRBJ2-7	TGTGCCAGCAGCCAAGGCTCTAGGAACGAGCAGTACTTC	CASSQGSRNEQYF
TRBV11-3	.	.	TRBJ1-1	TGTGCCAGCAGCCTACGACCCGGAGGAGAAGCTTTCTTT	CASSLRPGGEAFF
TRBV12-3/TRBV12-4	.	many	TRBJ2-3	TGTGCCAGCACTCTGACTACCCGCACAGATACGCAGTATTTT	CASTLTTRTDTQYF
TRBV13	.	.	TRBJ2-7	TGTGCCAGCAGTAGGGGCCCGGACCACGAGCAGTACTTC	CASSRGPDHEQYF
TRBV9	TRBD2	.	TRBJ2-1	TGTGCCAGCAGCGCCGGACTAGCGGGTAGGTTCTCCTACAATGAGCAGTTCTTC	CASSAGLAGRFSYNEQFF
TRBV20-1	.	many	TRBJ2-5	TGCAGTGCTAGAGATACCAACGTAGAGACCCAGTACTTC	CSARDTNVETQYF
TRBV21-1	.	.	TRBJ2-5	TGTGCCAGCAGCAAATTGCCGATCAGGGCGACTCCAGAGACCCAGTACTTC	CASSKLPIRATPETQYF
TRBV10-3	TRBD1	.	TRBJ1-2	TGTGCCATCAGTGAGGACAGGGGGGCCGGCTACACCTTC	CAISEDRGAGYTF
TRBV5-5	TRBD2	.	TRBJ2-7	TGTGCCAGCACCAATAGGACCAGCGGGAGCCACGAGCAGTACTTC	CASTNRTSGSHEQYF
TRBV20-1	.	few	TRBJ2-7	TGCAGTGCTAGAGATAGGGATTTCTACGAGCAGTACTTC	CSARDRDFYEQYF
TRBV7-2	TRBD2	.	TRBJ2-1	TGTGCCAGCAGCAACCTACTAGCGGGAGCCGATGAGCAGTTCTTC	CASSNLLAGADEQFF
TRBV4-3	.	many	TRBJ2-7	TGCGCCAGCAGCCGCCGCCTGCAAGATGGGCCCTACGAGCAGTACTTC	CASSRRLQDGPYEQYF
TRBV5-5	TRBD2	.	TRBJ2-3	TGTGCCAGCAGCTTGGAAGCGGGAGTCGATACGCAGTATTTT	CASSLEAGVDTQYF
TRBV20-1	TRBD1	few	TRBJ2-5	TGCAGTGCAACCGGGACAGCCCAAGAGACCCAGTACTTC	CSATGTAQETQYF
TRBV7-8	TRBD2	.	TRBJ2-1	TGTGCCAGCAGCTTAGGGACTAGGACGAATGAGCAGTTCTTC	CASSLGTRTNEQFF
TRBV29-1	.	few	TRBJ2-1	TGCAGCGTTGGGGGGGGGCGGGAGCAAGATGAGCAGTTCTTC	CSVGGGREQDEQFF
TRBV7-9	.	many	TRBJ1-4	TGTGCCAGCAGCTTAGCAAGGGAAAAACTGTTTTTT	CASSLAREKLFF
TRBV12-3/TRBV12-4	.	many	TRBJ1-4	TGTGCCAGCAGTTCTGGGAGTGAAAAACTGTTTTTT	CASSSGSEKLFF
TRBV28	.	.	TRBJ1-5	TGTGCCAGCAGTACATCGGCGGGACCGGCAGATCAGCCCCAGCATTTT	CASSTSAGPADQPQHF
TRBV27	.	.	TRBJ1-1	TGTGCCAGCAGGGTAAGGGGTGAAGCTTTCTTT	CASRVRGEAFF
TRBV28	.	.	TRBJ2-2	TGTGCCAGCAGTGTGCCCAGGGGAGGTACCGGGGAGCTGTTTTTT	CASSVPRGGTGELFF
TRBV10-3	.	many	TRBJ2-1	TGTGCCATCAGTGACGTCATTAATGAGCAGTTCTTC	CAISDVINEQFF
TRBV3-1	.	few	TRBJ2-7	TGTGCCAGCAGCCAAGATCTTGTGCGCTCCTACGAGCAGTACTTC	CASSQDLVRSYEQYF
TRBV6-1	.	.	TRBJ2-5	TGTGCCAGCACTGCGGTCGCGGAGACCCAGTACTTC	CASTAVAETQYF
TRBV6-6	.	.	TRBJ2-7	TGTGCCAGCAGTGCCCGTCGAAGCGAGCAGTACTTC	CASSARRSEQYF
TRBV6-5	.	.	TRBJ2-1	TGTGCCAGCAGTTACTCCAGGGGTCTCTACAATGAGCAGTTCTTC	CASSYSRGLYNEQFF
TRBV7-2	.	.	TRBJ1-4	TGTGCCAGCAGCTTTACGTATCCGGTACGACGTAATGAAAAACTGTTTTTT	CASSFTYPVRRNEKLFF
TRBV11-2	.	.	TRBJ2-7	TGTGCCAGCAGGGCTGGGGTGGGTCAGCGCCACGAGCAGTACTTC	CASRAGVGQRHEQYF
TRBV7-3	.	many	TRBJ1-1	TGTGCCAGCAGCTCCCAGGGTGGGGACACTGAAGCTTTCTTT	CASSSQGGDTEAFF
TRBV5-1	TRBD2	.	TRBJ2-3	TGCGCCAGCAGCTTGAGCGGGGCGGATACGCAGTATTTT	CASSLSGADTQYF
TRBV7-2	.	.	TRBJ1-1	TGTGCCAGCAGCTTAGCGTACCGACAGATCTCTGCTGGGGCTTTCTTT	CASSLAYRQISAGAFF
TRBV6-2/TRBV6-3	.	once	TRBJ1-1	TGTGCCAGCAGTTACCTCACGGGGAGGAAGGGGAACACTGAAGCTTTCTTT	CASSYLTGRKGNTEAFF
TRBV12-3/TRBV12-4	.	many	TRBJ2-1	TGTGCCAGCAGTCCCCGACTTGGTAATGAGCAGTTCTTC	CASSPRLGNEQFF
TRBV12-3/TRBV12-4	.	few	TRBJ2-3	TGTGCCAGCAGACGCTGGGGGCACGGCACAGATACGCAGTATTTT	CASRRWGHGTDTQYF
TRBV20-1	.	few	TRBJ1-2	TGCAGTGCTACCGGGACGGGATATGGCTACACCTTC	CSATGTGYGYTF